Below, one TCR beta chain is given with its context. The antigen remains undetermined. The data originate from a study of T cell responses to AZD1222 COVID-19 vaccine. Notes on the study in general: Repertoire sampling was restricted to post-peak T cell response timepoints. At study baseline, merely a handful of AZD1222 recipients were seropositive.

The assay was immunoSEQ multiplex PCR, and TCRdb's table has in-frame clones only and misses some. The sample contains more than 120,000 clones, almost 95% of which appear only once. The CDR3 is 16 amino acids. The germline CDR1 and CDR2 sequences are KGHSH and LQKENI. The J segment lost 5 bases and the V segment lost 3 bases, leaving 8 bases of the junction unmatched. Some second doses came at about 4 weeks and others at about 12 weeks; these were pooled. The chain recombines TRBV18 with TRBJ1-1; 11 bases fit TRBD1. This specimen was peripheral blood, taken 28 days after the second AZD1222 dose. This receptor was identified in an adult who received the AZD1222 COVID-19 vaccine. The CDR3 is CASSPSRGTGGTEAFF. The CDR3 DNA reads as TGTGCCAGCTCACCTTCACGGGGGACAGGGGGAACTGAAGCTTTCTTT.